This entry concerns a single T cell receptor beta chain. This entry belongs to a study of blood T cell repertoires in COVID-19. V was clipped by 4 bases and J by 7 bases, with 14 bases between them. In germline, CDR1 is SGHDT, CDR2 YYEEEE. The CDR3 runs 13 residues. TCRdb's table, derived via immunoSEQ multiplex PCR, lists solely in-frame clones and lacks some. This table has under 100,000 clones, over 60% appearing once. The chain employs TRBV5-6 and TRBJ1-1; weak D call: TRBD1 (5 bases). This receptor was obtained from a woman at least 80 years old with active or convalescent COVID-19. Sequenced input: peripheral blood. The CDR3 loop is CASSRDSMGEAFF. The DNA of the CDR3 is TGTGCCAGCAGCCGGGACTCCATGGGTGAAGCTTTCTTT.